Sequencing of this TCR beta chain was carried out in a study of blood T cell repertoires in COVID-19. In the study overall: PBMCs, B-cell-depleted T cells, or T cells were the source of the cDNA or gDNA that made up the material.

Authors' processing steps: Researchers report that nucleated cell counts were estimated from reference gene primer amplification. TCRdb keeps only in-frame clones here, not all; method: immunoSEQ multiplex PCR. For V, J and clone size, that table is used; D and trimming come from the DNA. The sample consists of more than 75,000 clones, more than 70% of them appearing once. The receptor was derived from a man between 45 and 60 years old with acute or convalescent COVID-19. The sequencing input was peripheral blood.

The CDR3 sequence is CASSFRPGGNYNSPLHF. Written as DNA, the CDR3 is TGTGCCAGCAGCTTCCGGCCAGGGGGTAACTATAATTCACCCCTCCACTTT. The J gene is TRBJ1-6, the V gene TRBV5-5; TRBD1 agrees at 7 bases. CDR3 size: 17 residues. V was clipped by 2 bases and J by 3 bases; unmatched bases: 8. Looked up from germline, CDR1 is SGHKS and CDR2 is YYEKEE (reference sequence).